This entry lists 20 T cell receptor beta chains sequenced from one sample in a study of T cell responses to AZD1222 COVID-19 vaccine. TCRdb's copy holds only in-frame clones and misses some; the assay was immunoSEQ multiplex PCR. This sample has fewer than 150,000 clones, with around 85% found just once. The sample consisted of peripheral blood, taken on day 0 of AZD1222 vaccination. The receptors here all came from an adult in good health.

This clone appeared once. In DNA, the CDR3 is TGTGCCAGCAGCCACGCGGGGGCTGGGGCCAACGTCCTGACTTTC. As protein: CASSHAGAGANVLTF. The chain carries TRBV6-5 and TRBJ2-6, with 7 bases identical to TRBD2. Germline CDR1 is MNHEY and CDR2 is SVGAGI. The CDR3 extends over 15 amino acids. Trimming took 6 bases from V and 2 from J; bases not matched to a gene: 4.

This clone showed up just a few times. The chain employs TRBV2 and TRBJ1-1; no definite D call. V lost 5 bases and J lost 10, with 14 bases in between. Germline-derived CDR1 and CDR2 are SNHLY and FYNNEI. There are 12 residues in the CDR3. In DNA form, the CDR3 reads TGTGCCAGCAGTAGTCAAGGATTGGGAGCTTTCTTT. Translated: CASSSQGLGAFF.

The chain is built from TRBV19 and TRBJ1-4; D is unclear. V was cut by 3 bases and J by 8 bases, with 10 bases left in between. Germline V gene data show CDR1 as LNHDA and CDR2 as SQIVND (reference sequence). This CDR3 contains 13 residues. The CDR3 protein is CASSIPQGEKLFF. Written as DNA, the CDR3 is TGTGCCAGTAGTATTCCCCAAGGGGAAAAACTGTTTTTT.

The chain combines TRBV4-2 with TRBJ1-4; D gene ambiguous. The CDR3 extends over 12 amino acids. With 0 bases removed from V and 5 bases from J, the gap between germline ends came to 1 base. Per the germline V gene, CDR1 is LGHNA and CDR2 is YNFKEQ. The CDR3 sequence is CASSQENEKLFF. The CDR3 DNA follows: TGTGCCAGCAGCCAAGAAAATGAAAAACTGTTTTTT.

This chain links TRBV29-1 with TRBJ1-5; D remains ambiguous. Trimming left V 4 bases short and J 0 bases short, with 7 bases between. Germline V lookup: CDR1 SQVTM, CDR2 ANQGSEA. The CDR3 length is 13 residues. The CDR3 nucleotides read TGCAGCGTTGCCGGTGATAGCAATCAGCCCCAGCATTTT. Translation: CSVAGDSNQPQHF.

The chain joins TRBV12-5 to TRBJ2-3, with D hard to call. The CDR3 length is 14 residues. V was pared by 1 base and J by 3 bases, with 8 bases between. Germline V lookup: CDR1 LGHNT, CDR2 FRNRAP. The CDR3 loop reads CASGLGLLTDTQYF. The CDR3 DNA reads as TGTGCTAGTGGTTTGGGGTTATTGACAGATACGCAGTATTTT.

V and J are TRBV12-3 or TRBV12-4 and TRBJ1-1; 7 bases agree with TRBD1. CDR3 length equals 13 residues. V shed 6 bases, J shed 4 bases, and the junction held 5 bases outside the gene matches. The CDR3 region is CASSLTGPTEAFF. In DNA form, the CDR3 reads TGTGCCAGCAGCCTGACAGGGCCCACTGAAGCTTTCTTT.

The rearrangement joins TRBV12-3 or TRBV12-4 to TRBJ1-2, with D maybe TRBD1 (5 bases). The CDR3 is 13 residues long. V was trimmed by 3 bases and J by 3 bases, leaving 8 bases between them. CDR3 DNA: TGTGCCAGCAGTTTGGGGGGATACTATGGCTACACCTTC. Translation gives CASSLGGYYGYTF.

The chain combines TRBV7-6 with TRBJ1-2; D is possibly TRBD1 (5 bases). V gave up 5 bases and J gave up 2 bases, with 15 bases separating them. In germline, CDR1 is SGHVS, CDR2 FNYEAQ. The CDR3 covers 15 residues. The chain's CDR3 is CASSGGGGLNYGYTF. CDR3 nucleotides: TGTGCCAGCAGCGGAGGTGGGGGACTCAACTATGGCTACACCTTC.

The chain links TRBV4-1 to TRBJ1-6; TRBD1 matches 10 bases. This CDR3 is 15 amino acids long. V was pared by 3 bases and J by 9 bases, with 5 bases of the junction left unmatched. Germline-derived CDR1 and CDR2 are MGHRA and YSYEKL. CDR3 DNA: TGCGCCAGCAGCCATAGCCGGGACAGGGGTTCACCCCTCCACTTT. Translation: CASSHSRDRGSPLHF.

The CDR3 loop is CASSALAGAVSNEQFF. CDR3 DNA sequence: TGTGCCAGCAGTGCTTTGGCAGGGGCGGTCTCCAATGAGCAGTTCTTC. The chain combines TRBV6-1 with TRBJ2-1; a weak D match, TRBD1 (6 bases). The CDR3 has 16 residues. Germline V gene data show CDR1 as MNHNS and CDR2 as SASEGT. Deletions cut 4 bases from V and 6 bases from J, with 19 bases between.

This clone showed up just a few times. This rearrangement joins TRBV3-1 (or the pseudogene TRBV3-2) to TRBJ2-3, with D unclear. This CDR3 spans 15 amino acids. Germline assignment: CDR1 LGHDT and CDR2 YNNKEL (reference sequence). Deletions cut 7 bases from V and 0 bases from J, with 14 bases between. The DNA of the CDR3 is TGTGCCAGCAAAAGGGCCTACTCTAGCACAGATACGCAGTATTTT. It codes for CASKRAYSSTDTQYF.

The chain employs TRBV29-1 and TRBJ2-7; D not certain. Germline V CDR1 and CDR2: SQVTM, ANQGSEA. This CDR3 spans 14 amino acids. Between the trimmed V and J ends, which lost 0 bases and 0 bases, there was a span of 9 bases. CDR3 loop: CSVEDGQSSYEQYF. CDR3 DNA: TGCAGCGTTGAAGATGGGCAGAGCTCCTACGAGCAGTACTTC.

The V gene is TRBV15, the J gene TRBJ1-4, with 11 bases that match TRBD1. V was clipped by 0 bases and J by 7 bases; unmatched bases: 7. The CDR3 consists of 17 residues. CDR1 is LNHNV, CDR2 YYDKDF, per germline (reference sequence). The CDR3 protein is CATSRDLGTGGFEKLFF. CDR3 in DNA: TGTGCCACCAGCAGAGATTTGGGGACAGGGGGATTTGAAAAACTGTTTTTT.

The genes are TRBV7-9 and TRBJ2-1; 12 nucleotides match TRBD2. The V gene's germline CDR1 is SEHNR and CDR2 FQNEAQ (reference sequence). The CDR3 runs 17 residues. V dropped 4 bases and J dropped 7; count of bases not matched to a gene: 11. The CDR3 nucleotides read TGTGCCAGCAGCTCCTTTCCCCTAGCGGGGGGGCGTAATGAGCAGTTCTTC. This encodes CASSSFPLAGGRNEQFF. Full variable domain (missing parts from reference TRBV7-9 and TRBJ2-1): DTGVSQNPRHKITKRGQNVTFRCDPISEHNRLYWYRQTLGQGPEFLTYFQNEAQLEKSRLLSDRFSAERPKGSFSTLEIQRTEQGDSAMYLCASSSFPLAGGRNEQFFGPGTRLTVL.

V usage is TRBV3-1 (or the pseudogene TRBV3-2) and J usage is TRBJ1-3, with unresolved D. There are 15 residues in the CDR3. Germline CDR1 reads LGHDT; CDR2 reads YNNKEL (reference sequence). V shed 2 bases and J shed 5 bases, with 13 bases lying between them. Here the CDR3 DNA reads TGTGCCAGCAGCCAACAGACCCCCAGGAGAAACACCATATATTTT. It translates to CASSQQTPRRNTIYF.

Only one count was recorded for this clone. The chain combines TRBV4-3 with TRBJ2-2, with D unclear. Germline CDR1 is LGHNA and CDR2 is YSLEER. V lost 0 bases to trimming and J lost 2 bases, with 7 bases between them. This CDR3 has 15 residues. Here the CDR3 DNA reads TGCGCCAGCAGCCAAGACTTCGCAAACACCGGGGAGCTGTTTTTT. This gives the protein CASSQDFANTGELFF.

This clone was observed a handful of times. The chain couples TRBV28 to TRBJ1-6; D is unclear. Germline CDR1 MDHEN, CDR2 SYDVKM. V dropped 6 bases and J dropped 5 bases, with 8 bases sitting between them. The CDR3 sequence is 13 residues long. The chain's CDR3 is CASREENNSPLHF. The CDR3 DNA reads TGTGCCAGCAGAGAAGAAAATAATTCACCCCTCCACTTT.

The chain is built from TRBV28 and TRBJ1-2, with 7 positions matching TRBD1. The CDR3 runs 16 residues. The germline CDR1 and CDR2 sequences are MDHEN and SYDVKM. After removal of 4 bases from V and 4 bases from J, the junction contained 12 bases not matched to a gene. In nucleotides, the CDR3 is TGTGCCAGCAGTTATTTAAGACAGGGAGTCGGCTATGGCTACACCTTC. Translation gives CASSYLRQGVGYGYTF.

This chain joins TRBV18 and TRBJ1-3; D perhaps matches TRBD1 (6 bases). CDR1 is KGHSH, CDR2 LQKENI, per germline. The CDR3 is 13 amino acids. Trimming stripped 3 bases from V and 7 bases from J, with 10 bases between. The CDR3 sequence is CASSPDSANTIYF. Here the CDR3 DNA reads TGTGCCAGCTCACCGGACAGCGCCAACACCATATATTTT.